The sample holds one count of the clone carrying this TCR beta chain. Under the authors' procedure: Reference gene primers were amplified, and this amplification served to estimate nucleated cell counts. Clones were read by immunoSEQ multiplex PCR, and TCRdb kept only the in-frame ones, dropping some. D and trimming come from the DNA, and the V and J calls and clone size come from that table. This table holds 200,000 to 250,000 clones, 85% found once. There are 14 residues in the CDR3. The germline V gene has CDR1 SGHTA and CDR2 FQGNSA. The V end was cut by 6 bases, the J end by 3 bases, with 12 bases between. The source of the sample is a study of blood T cell repertoires in COVID-19. Study as a whole: Nucleic acid was either cDNA or gDNA, and it came from T cells, B-cell-depleted T cells, or PBMCs.

Sequences were obtained from peripheral blood. The receptor's source is a woman in her 70s with COVID-19, enrolled during active disease. This rearrangement joins TRBV7-2 to TRBJ1-3; TRBD1 is a possible D gene (6 bases). CDR3 region: CASRFDRNGNTIYF. CDR3 DNA sequence: TGTGCCAGCAGGTTTGACAGGAATGGAAACACCATATATTTT.